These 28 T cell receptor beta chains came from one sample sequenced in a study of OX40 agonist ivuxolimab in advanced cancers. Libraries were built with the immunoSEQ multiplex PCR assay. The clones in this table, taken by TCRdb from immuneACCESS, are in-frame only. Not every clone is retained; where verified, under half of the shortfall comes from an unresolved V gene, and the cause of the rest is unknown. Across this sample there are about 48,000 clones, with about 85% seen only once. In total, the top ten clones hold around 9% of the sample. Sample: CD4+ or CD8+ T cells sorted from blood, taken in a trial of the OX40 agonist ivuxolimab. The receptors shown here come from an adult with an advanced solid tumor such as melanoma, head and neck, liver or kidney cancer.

The CDR3 bases are TGCGCCAGCAGCCCTGGACAGACCAATCAGCCCCAGCATTTT. Translation: CASSPGQTNQPQHF. The genes are TRBV5-1 and TRBJ1-5, with D tentatively TRBD1 (6 bases). CDR1 and CDR2 from the germline V gene are SGHRS and YFSETQ. The CDR3 spans 14 residues. V was pared by 4 bases and J by 3 bases, with 11 bases between.

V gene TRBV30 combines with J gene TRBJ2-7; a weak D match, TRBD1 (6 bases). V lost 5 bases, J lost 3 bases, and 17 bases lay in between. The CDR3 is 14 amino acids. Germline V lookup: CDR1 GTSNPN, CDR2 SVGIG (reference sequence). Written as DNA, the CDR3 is TGTGCCTGGGGTACAGGGAGCGGCAACTACGAGCAGTACTTC. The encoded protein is CAWGTGSGNYEQYF.

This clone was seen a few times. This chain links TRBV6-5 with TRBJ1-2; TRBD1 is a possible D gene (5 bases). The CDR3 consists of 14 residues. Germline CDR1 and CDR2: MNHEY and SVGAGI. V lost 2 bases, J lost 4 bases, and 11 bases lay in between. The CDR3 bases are TGTGCCAGCAGTTACGGGGGAGGGCGCTATGGCTACACCTTC. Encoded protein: CASSYGGGRYGYTF.

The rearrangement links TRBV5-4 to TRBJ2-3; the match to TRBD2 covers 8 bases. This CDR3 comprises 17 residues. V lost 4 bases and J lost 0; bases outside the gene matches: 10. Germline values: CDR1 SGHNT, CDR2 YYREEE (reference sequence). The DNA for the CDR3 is TGTGCCAGCAGCCCTGGGACTAGTTTAAGAAGCACAGATACGCAGTATTTT. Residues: CASSPGTSLRSTDTQYF.

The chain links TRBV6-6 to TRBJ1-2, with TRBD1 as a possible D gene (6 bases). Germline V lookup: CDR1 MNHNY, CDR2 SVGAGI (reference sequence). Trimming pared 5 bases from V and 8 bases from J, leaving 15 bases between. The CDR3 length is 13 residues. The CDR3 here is CASSTRQAGGYTF. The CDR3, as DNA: TGTGCCAGCAGTACCCGACAGGCGGGCGGCTACACCTTC.

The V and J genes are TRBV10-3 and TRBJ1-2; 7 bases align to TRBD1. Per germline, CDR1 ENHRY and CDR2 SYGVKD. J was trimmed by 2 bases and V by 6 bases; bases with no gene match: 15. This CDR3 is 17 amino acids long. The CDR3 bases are TGTGCCATCAGAAAGGAACAGGGGACGCTGGGGAACTATGGCTACACCTTC. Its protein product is CAIRKEQGTLGNYGYTF.

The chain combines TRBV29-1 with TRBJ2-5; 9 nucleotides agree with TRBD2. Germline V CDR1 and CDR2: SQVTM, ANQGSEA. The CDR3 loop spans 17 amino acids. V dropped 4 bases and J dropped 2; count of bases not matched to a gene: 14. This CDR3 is CSVVWLKTSGGQETQYF. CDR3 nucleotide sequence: TGCAGCGTTGTCTGGCTCAAGACTAGCGGAGGACAAGAGACCCAGTACTTC.

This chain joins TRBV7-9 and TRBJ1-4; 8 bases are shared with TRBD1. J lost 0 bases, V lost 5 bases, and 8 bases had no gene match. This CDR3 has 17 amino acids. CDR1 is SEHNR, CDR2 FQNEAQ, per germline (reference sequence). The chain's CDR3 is CASSPRTGRATNEKLFF. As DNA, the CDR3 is TGTGCCAGCAGCCCGAGGACAGGGAGGGCAACTAATGAAAAACTGTTTTTT.

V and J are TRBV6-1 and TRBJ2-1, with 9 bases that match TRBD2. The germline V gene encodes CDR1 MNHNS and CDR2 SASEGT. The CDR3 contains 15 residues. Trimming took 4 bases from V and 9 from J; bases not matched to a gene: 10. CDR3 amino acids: CASSVSSGSFGEQFF. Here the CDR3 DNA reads TGTGCCAGCAGTGTTAGTAGCGGGAGTTTCGGTGAGCAGTTCTTC.

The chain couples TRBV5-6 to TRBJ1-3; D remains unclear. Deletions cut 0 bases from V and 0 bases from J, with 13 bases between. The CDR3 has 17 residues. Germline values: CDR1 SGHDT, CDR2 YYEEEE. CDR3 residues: CASSLAGRTTSGNTIYF. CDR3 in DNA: TGTGCCAGCAGCTTGGCCGGCAGAACAACCTCTGGAAACACCATATATTTT.

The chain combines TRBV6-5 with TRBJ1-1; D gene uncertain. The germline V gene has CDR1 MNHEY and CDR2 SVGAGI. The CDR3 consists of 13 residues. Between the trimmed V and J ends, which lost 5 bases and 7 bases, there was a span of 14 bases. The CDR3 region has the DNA TGTGCCAGCAGTACAGTTTTGTTCGATGAAGCTTTCTTT. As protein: CASSTVLFDEAFF.

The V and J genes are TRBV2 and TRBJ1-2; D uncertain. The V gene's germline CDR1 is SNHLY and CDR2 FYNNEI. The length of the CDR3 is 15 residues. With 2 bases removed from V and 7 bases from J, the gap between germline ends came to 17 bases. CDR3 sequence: CASSEMPGQPRGYTF. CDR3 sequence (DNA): TGTGCCAGCAGTGAAATGCCAGGCCAGCCTCGTGGCTACACCTTC.

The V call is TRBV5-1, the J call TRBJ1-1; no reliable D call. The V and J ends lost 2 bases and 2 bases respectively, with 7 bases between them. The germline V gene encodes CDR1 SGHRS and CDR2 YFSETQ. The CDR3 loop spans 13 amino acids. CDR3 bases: TGCGCCAGCAGCTTTAAGCTCAACACTGAAGCTTTCTTT. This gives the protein CASSFKLNTEAFF.

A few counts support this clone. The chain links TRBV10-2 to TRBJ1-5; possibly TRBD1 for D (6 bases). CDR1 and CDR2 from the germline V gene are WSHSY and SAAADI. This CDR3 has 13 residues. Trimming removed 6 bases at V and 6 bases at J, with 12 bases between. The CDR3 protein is CASSPQGSQPQHF. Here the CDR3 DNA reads TGCGCCAGCAGCCCGCAGGGGAGTCAGCCCCAGCATTTT.

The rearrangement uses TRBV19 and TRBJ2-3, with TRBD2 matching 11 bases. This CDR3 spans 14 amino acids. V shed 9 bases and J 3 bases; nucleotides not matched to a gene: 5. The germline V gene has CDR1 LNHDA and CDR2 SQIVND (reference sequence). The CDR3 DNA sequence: TGTGCCAGCCACTCTAGCGGGAGGACAGATACGCAGTATTTT. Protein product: CASHSSGRTDTQYF. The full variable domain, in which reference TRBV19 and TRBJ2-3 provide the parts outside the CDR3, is DGGITQSPKYLFRKEGQNVTLSCEQNLNHDAMYWYRQDPGQGLRLIYYSQIVNDFQKGDIAEGYSVSREKKESFPLTVTSAQKNPTAFYLCASHSSGRTDTQYFGPGTRLTVL.

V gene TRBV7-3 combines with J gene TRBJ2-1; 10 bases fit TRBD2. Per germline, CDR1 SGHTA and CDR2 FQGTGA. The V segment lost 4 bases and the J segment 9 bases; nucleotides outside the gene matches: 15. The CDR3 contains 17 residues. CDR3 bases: TGTGCCAGCAGCTCGAACCGGCTAGCGGGAGATAGGGGTGAGCAGTTCTTC. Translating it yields CASSSNRLAGDRGEQFF. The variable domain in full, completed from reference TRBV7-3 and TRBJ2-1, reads GAGVSQTPSNKVTEKGKYVELRCDPISGHTALYWYRQSLGQGPEFLIYFQGTGAADDSGLPNDRFFAVRPEGSVSTLKIQRTERGDSAVYLCASSSNRLAGDRGEQFFGPGTRLTVL.

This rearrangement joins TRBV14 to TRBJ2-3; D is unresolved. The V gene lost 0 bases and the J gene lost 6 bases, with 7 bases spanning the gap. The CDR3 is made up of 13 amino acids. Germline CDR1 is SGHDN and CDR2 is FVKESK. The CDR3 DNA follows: TGTGCCAGCAGCCAAGATTGGGCGGATACGCAGTATTTT. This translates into CASSQDWADTQYF. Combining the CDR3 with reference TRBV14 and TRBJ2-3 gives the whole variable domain EAGVTQFPSHSVIEKGQTVTLRCDPISGHDNLYWYRRVMGKEIKFLLHFVKESKQDESGMPNNRFLAERTGGTYSTLKVQPAELEDSGVYFCASSQDWADTQYFGPGTRLTVL.

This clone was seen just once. The CDR3 sequence: CASSEGQGDYNEQFF. In DNA, the CDR3 is TGTGCCAGCTCGGAGGGACAGGGGGACTACAATGAGCAGTTCTTC. V is TRBV18 and J is TRBJ2-1; the match to TRBD1 covers 11 bases. The junction had 4 bases not matched to a gene; V was cut back by 6 bases and J by 3 bases. Germline V gives CDR1 KGHSH, CDR2 LQKENI. The CDR3 is 15 amino acids.

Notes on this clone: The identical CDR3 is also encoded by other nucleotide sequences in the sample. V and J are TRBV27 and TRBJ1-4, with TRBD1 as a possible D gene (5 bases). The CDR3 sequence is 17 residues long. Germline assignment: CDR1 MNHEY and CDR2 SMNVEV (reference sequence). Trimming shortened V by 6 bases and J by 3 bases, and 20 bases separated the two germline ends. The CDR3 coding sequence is TGTGCCAGCAGCTTTCGTAACCCGGGGCGTTCTAATGAAAAACTGTTTTTT. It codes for CASSFRNPGRSNEKLFF.

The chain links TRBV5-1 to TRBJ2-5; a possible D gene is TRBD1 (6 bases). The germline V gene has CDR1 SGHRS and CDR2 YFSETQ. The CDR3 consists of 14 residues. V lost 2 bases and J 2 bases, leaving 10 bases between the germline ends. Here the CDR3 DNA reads TGCGCCAGCAGCTTACAGGGTGATCAAGAGACCCAGTACTTC. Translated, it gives CASSLQGDQETQYF.

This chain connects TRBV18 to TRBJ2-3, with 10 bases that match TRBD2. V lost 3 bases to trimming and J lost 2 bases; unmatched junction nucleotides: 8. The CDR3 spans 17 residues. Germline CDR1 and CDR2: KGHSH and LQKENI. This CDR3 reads CASSPTRTSGNTDTQYF. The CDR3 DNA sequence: TGTGCCAGCTCACCTACCCGGACTAGCGGAAACACAGATACGCAGTATTTT.

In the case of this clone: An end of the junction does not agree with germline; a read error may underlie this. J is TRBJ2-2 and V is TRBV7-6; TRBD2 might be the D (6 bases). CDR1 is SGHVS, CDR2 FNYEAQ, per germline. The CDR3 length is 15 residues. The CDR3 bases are TGTGCCAGCAGGCCTTTGGATAGCGGAACCGAGGAGCTGTTTTTT. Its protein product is CASRPLDSGTEELFF.

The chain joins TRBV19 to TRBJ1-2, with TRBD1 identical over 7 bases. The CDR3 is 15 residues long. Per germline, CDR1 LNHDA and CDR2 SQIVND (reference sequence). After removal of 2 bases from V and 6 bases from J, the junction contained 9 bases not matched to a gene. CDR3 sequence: CASSISRAGGNGYTF. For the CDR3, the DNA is TGTGCCAGTAGTATAAGTCGGGCAGGGGGTAATGGCTACACCTTC.

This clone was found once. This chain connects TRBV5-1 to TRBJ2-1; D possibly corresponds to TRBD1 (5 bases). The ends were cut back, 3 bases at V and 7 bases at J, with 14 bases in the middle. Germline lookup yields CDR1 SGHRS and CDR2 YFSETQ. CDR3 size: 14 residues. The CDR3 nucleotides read TGCGCCAGCAGCTCAGGGAATTTGGGGAATGAGCAGTTCTTC. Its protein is CASSSGNLGNEQFF.

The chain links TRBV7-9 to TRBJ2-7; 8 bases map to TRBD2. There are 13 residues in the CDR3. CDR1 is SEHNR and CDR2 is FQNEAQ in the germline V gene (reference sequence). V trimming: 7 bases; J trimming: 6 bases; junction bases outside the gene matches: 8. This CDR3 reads CASNGAGEGEQYF. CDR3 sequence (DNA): TGTGCCAGCAACGGAGCGGGAGAGGGCGAGCAGTACTTC.

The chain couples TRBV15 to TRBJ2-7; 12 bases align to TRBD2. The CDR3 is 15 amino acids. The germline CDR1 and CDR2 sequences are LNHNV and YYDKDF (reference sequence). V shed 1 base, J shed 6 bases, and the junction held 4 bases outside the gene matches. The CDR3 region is CATSRGLAGVSEQYF. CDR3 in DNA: TGTGCCACCAGCAGAGGACTAGCGGGAGTATCCGAGCAGTACTTC.

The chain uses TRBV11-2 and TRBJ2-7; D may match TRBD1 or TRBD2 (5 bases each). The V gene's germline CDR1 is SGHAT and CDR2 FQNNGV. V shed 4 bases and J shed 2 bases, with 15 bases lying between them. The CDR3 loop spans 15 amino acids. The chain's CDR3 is CASSSNWGTTYEQYF. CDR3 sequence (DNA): TGTGCCAGCAGCTCCAATTGGGGGACCACCTACGAGCAGTACTTC.

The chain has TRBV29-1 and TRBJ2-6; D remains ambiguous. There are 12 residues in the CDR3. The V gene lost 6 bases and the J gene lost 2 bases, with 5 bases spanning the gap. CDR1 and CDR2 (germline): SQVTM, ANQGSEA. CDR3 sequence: CSVGAGANVLTF. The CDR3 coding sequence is TGCAGCGTGGGTGCTGGGGCCAACGTCCTGACTTTC.